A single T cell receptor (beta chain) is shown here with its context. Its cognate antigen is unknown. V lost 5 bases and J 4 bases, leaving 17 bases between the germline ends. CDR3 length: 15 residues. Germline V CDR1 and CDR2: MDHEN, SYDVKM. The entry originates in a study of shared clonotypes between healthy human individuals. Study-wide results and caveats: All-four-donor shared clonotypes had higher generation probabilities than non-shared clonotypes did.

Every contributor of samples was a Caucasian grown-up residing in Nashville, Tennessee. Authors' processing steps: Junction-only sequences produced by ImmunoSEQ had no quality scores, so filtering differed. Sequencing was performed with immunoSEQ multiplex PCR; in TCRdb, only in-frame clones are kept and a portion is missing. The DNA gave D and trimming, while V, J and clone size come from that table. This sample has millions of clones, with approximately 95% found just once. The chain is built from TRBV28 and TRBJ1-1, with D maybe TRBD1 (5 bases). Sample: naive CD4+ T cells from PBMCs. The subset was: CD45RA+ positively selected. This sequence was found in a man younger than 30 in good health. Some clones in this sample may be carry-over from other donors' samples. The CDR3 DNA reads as TGTGCCAGCAGTCCGGGGGACCGCCGTTTCACTGAAGCTTTCTTT. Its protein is CASSPGDRRFTEAFF.